The 28 T cell receptor beta chains below all came from one sample that was sequenced in a study of shared clonotypes between healthy human individuals. Naive CD8 populations comprised CD45RO-negative cells positively selected for CCR7, excluding terminally differentiated effector memory CD45RA+ cells. The data were produced by immunoSEQ multiplex PCR, yet TCRdb's version contains in-frame clones alone and is incomplete. The data show about 800,000 clones, around 96% seen once. Sample: naive CD8+ T cells sorted from blood. The receptors derive from a man aged 30 to 45 in good health.

The chain recombines TRBV15 with TRBJ2-7; no definite D call. V gave up 6 bases and J gave up 6 bases, with 15 bases separating them. CDR1 LNHNV and CDR2 YYDKDF come from the germline V gene (reference sequence). The CDR3 extends over 13 amino acids. Written as DNA, the CDR3 is TGTGCCACCAGTACGACCCGGGTTGGCGAGCAGTACTTC. This gives the protein CATSTTRVGEQYF.

This clone was detected once. The rearrangement joins TRBV29-1 to TRBJ1-2, with no clear D. Germline lookup yields CDR1 SQVTM and CDR2 ANQGSEA. V was cut by 0 bases and J by 4 bases, with 9 bases left in between. This CDR3 is built from 13 residues. The DNA for the CDR3 is TGCAGCGTTGAAGACGGACTTTCCTATGGCTACACCTTC. Protein: CSVEDGLSYGYTF.

The V and J genes are TRBV6-5 and TRBJ2-5, with D perhaps given as TRBD1 or TRBD2 (6 bases each). From germline, CDR1 is MNHEY and CDR2 SVGAGI. Between the trimmed V and J ends, which lost 7 bases and 5 bases, there was a span of 17 bases. The CDR3 length is 14 residues. DNA of the CDR3: TGTGCCAGCAACAAGCTCGGGGGCTCGGAGACCCAGTACTTC. Its translation is CASNKLGGSETQYF.

The chain combines TRBV19 with TRBJ1-2; 8 nucleotides agree with TRBD1. The trim removed 9 bases at V and 3 bases at J, leaving 6 bases unmatched. CDR3 size: 13 residues. Germline-derived CDR1 and CDR2 are LNHDA and SQIVND (reference sequence). The CDR3, as DNA: TGTGCCAGCGGGACAGGCTTGGACTATGGCTACACCTTC. It is translated as CASGTGLDYGYTF.

The chain joins TRBV6-5 to TRBJ1-2, with 7 positions matching TRBD1. Per the germline V gene, CDR1 is MNHEY and CDR2 is SVGAGI. After removal of 8 bases from V and 13 bases from J, the junction contained 13 bases not matched to a gene. The CDR3 sequence is 12 residues long. The CDR3 DNA is TGTGCCAGCCTCTTCCCGTCAGGGGGAATCACCTTC. Encoded protein: CASLFPSGGITF.

The chain recombines TRBV27 with TRBJ1-5; D may be TRBD1 (5 bases). This CDR3 has 16 amino acids. V lost 5 bases and J lost 1, with 15 bases in between. The germline gives CDR1 MNHEY, CDR2 SMNVEV (reference sequence). This CDR3 is CASSPFERGSNQPQHF. The CDR3 nucleotides are TGTGCCAGCAGTCCATTCGAGAGGGGAAGCAATCAGCCCCAGCATTTT.

The chain uses TRBV12-5 and TRBJ2-1; 13 nucleotides line up with TRBD2. V dropped 6 bases and J dropped 9; count of bases not matched to a gene: 8. The CDR3 runs 15 residues. Germline values: CDR1 LGHNT, CDR2 FRNRAP. The DNA for the CDR3 is TGTGCTAGTGGCCCCGGGACTAGCGGGATCTCTGAGCAGTTCTTC. This sequence encodes CASGPGTSGISEQFF.

CDR3 sequence reads: CASSSAGVYNEQFF. The CDR3 DNA is TGTGCCAGCAGTTCCGCGGGGGTCTACAATGAGCAGTTCTTC. The chain links TRBV6-6 to TRBJ2-1, with 7 bases aligning to TRBD2. CDR1 is MNHNY, CDR2 SVGAGI, per germline (reference sequence). The CDR3 has 14 amino acids. The J segment lost 3 bases and the V segment lost 4 bases, leaving 3 bases of the junction unmatched.

This clone was picked up one time. The genes are TRBV9 and TRBJ2-3, with TRBD1 matching over 10 bases. The CDR3 totals 18 residues. CDR1 is SGDLS, CDR2 YYNGEE, per germline. V was clipped by 0 bases and J by 2 bases; unmatched bases: 9. CDR3 sequence reads: CASSVGTGGRLDTDTQYF. The CDR3, as DNA: TGTGCCAGCAGCGTAGGGACAGGGGGGAGGTTGGACACAGATACGCAGTATTTT.

The chain joins TRBV7-2 to TRBJ2-7; D might be TRBD1 (5 bases). CDR3 length: 12 residues. Trimming removed 2 bases at V and 6 bases at J, with 8 bases between. Germline loops: CDR1 SGHTA, CDR2 FQGNSA. In nucleotides, the CDR3 is TGTGCCAGCAGCTTAATCAGGGCCGAGCAGTACTTC. Translation: CASSLIRAEQYF.

The chain has TRBV9 and TRBJ1-2; 7 positions match TRBD1. Trimming took 4 bases from V and 3 from J; bases not matched to a gene: 12. Germline CDR1 is SGDLS and CDR2 is YYNGEE. The CDR3 loop spans 16 amino acids. The CDR3 loop is CASSPLARTGDYGYTF. The CDR3 DNA sequence: TGTGCCAGCAGCCCTTTGGCCCGAACAGGGGACTATGGCTACACCTTC. Together with reference TRBV9 and TRBJ1-2, the CDR3 gives the full variable domain: DSGVTQTPKHLITATGQRVTLRCSPRSGDLSVYWYQQSLDQGLQFLIQYYNGEERAKGNILERFSAQQFPDLHSELNLSSLELGDSALYFCASSPLARTGDYGYTFGSGTRLTVV.

J is TRBJ2-5 and V is TRBV6-5; a possible D gene is TRBD1 (5 bases). The CDR3 runs 14 residues. V dropped 4 bases and J dropped 7 bases, with 16 bases sitting between them. The germline V gene encodes CDR1 MNHEY and CDR2 SVGAGI. CDR3 sequence reads: CASSSESAGRTQYF. The CDR3 DNA is TGTGCCAGCAGTTCAGAGTCGGCAGGGCGGACCCAGTACTTC.

In DNA, the CDR3 is TGTGCCAGCAGTGAAAGACTAGCGGGGCCCTACGAGCAGTACTTC. Protein product: CASSERLAGPYEQYF. The chain is built from TRBV2 and TRBJ2-7; 11 bases fit TRBD2. This CDR3 region has 15 residues. Germline CDR1 is SNHLY and CDR2 is FYNNEI. V was clipped by 2 bases and J by 2 bases; unmatched bases: 2.

The chain links TRBV30 to TRBJ1-6; D is undetermined. The CDR3 sequence is 12 residues long. Looked up from germline, CDR1 is GTSNPN and CDR2 is SVGIG (reference sequence). V dropped 3 bases and J dropped 5 bases, with 5 bases sitting between them. The CDR3 loop reads CAWRSHNSPLHF. The CDR3 DNA reads TGTGCCTGGAGGTCACATAATTCACCCCTCCACTTT.

V is TRBV13 and J is TRBJ2-7, with D possibly TRBD2 on 6 matching bases. This CDR3 region has 13 residues. The V gene lost 5 bases and the J gene lost 2 bases, with 10 bases spanning the gap. The V gene's germline CDR1 is PRHDT and CDR2 FYEKMQ (reference sequence). This CDR3 reads CASSRERTYEQYF. CDR3 in DNA: TGTGCCAGCAGCCGGGAGCGGACCTACGAGCAGTACTTC.

This sequence joins TRBV4-1 and TRBJ2-1, with 8 positions matching TRBD2. The V gene's germline CDR1 is MGHRA and CDR2 YSYEKL. This CDR3 contains 15 residues. Germline trimming cut 3 bases from V and 4 bases from J; bases unmatched to any gene: 5. The chain's CDR3 is CASSQILAEYNEQFF. CDR3 sequence (DNA): TGCGCCAGCAGCCAGATACTAGCGGAGTACAATGAGCAGTTCTTC.

The sample holds one count of this clone. This chain connects TRBV5-6 to TRBJ2-7, with D possibly TRBD2 on 5 matching bases. CDR1 is SGHDT, CDR2 YYEEEE, per germline. The CDR3 runs 17 residues. V dropped 0 bases and J dropped 1 base, with 17 bases sitting between them. For the CDR3, the DNA is TGTGCCAGCAGCTTGGATCGGCCGGGGATTGGATCCTACGAGCAGTACTTC. This translates into CASSLDRPGIGSYEQYF.

The V gene is TRBV27, the J gene TRBJ2-7, with D tentatively TRBD2 (5 bases). This CDR3 spans 14 amino acids. Germline lookup yields CDR1 MNHEY and CDR2 SMNVEV (reference sequence). Trimming cost V 4 bases and J 2 bases, with 12 bases left between them. For the CDR3, the DNA is TGTGCCAGCAGTTATTCTTCCGGGGCCTACGAGCAGTACTTC. Amino acids: CASSYSSGAYEQYF.

This clone is a singleton in its sample. The chain carries TRBV7-9 and TRBJ2-5; D not certain. Germline CDR1 is SEHNR and CDR2 is FQNEAQ (reference sequence). Trimming shortened V by 4 bases and J by 4 bases, and 13 bases separated the two germline ends. The CDR3 loop spans 14 amino acids. CDR3 sequence reads: CASSSWSTGETQYF. DNA of the CDR3: TGTGCCAGCAGCTCTTGGAGTACGGGAGAGACCCAGTACTTC.

The chain employs TRBV5-1 and TRBJ2-2, with TRBD2 matching over 12 bases. Trimming took 4 bases from V and 7 from J; bases not matched to a gene: 14. This CDR3 comprises 18 residues. Germline loops: CDR1 SGHRS, CDR2 YFSETQ. CDR3 protein: CASSPYETSGSLGGELFF. Here the CDR3 DNA reads TGCGCCAGCAGCCCGTATGAGACTAGCGGGAGTCTGGGCGGGGAGCTGTTTTTT.

This chain links TRBV7-9 with TRBJ1-4; D gene unclear. Germline V gene lookup returns CDR1 SEHNR and CDR2 FQNEAQ (reference sequence). The ends were cut back, 5 bases at V and 12 bases at J, with 16 bases in the middle. The CDR3 consists of 13 residues. The CDR3 nucleotides are TGTGCCAGCAGCGATGGAGACCCGCTAGAACTGTTTTTT. This gives the protein CASSDGDPLELFF.

On this clone: The sample holds other DNA sequences that translate to the same CDR3. V is TRBV9 and J is TRBJ2-3; no clear D. CDR3 length: 13 amino acids. The V end lost 2 bases, the J end lost 0 bases, and 4 bases lay between the germline ends. The V gene's germline CDR1 is SGDLS and CDR2 YYNGEE. In DNA form, the CDR3 reads TGTGCCAGCAGCGTGGGTAGCACAGATACGCAGTATTTT. Its translation: CASSVGSTDTQYF.

This chain joins TRBV9 and TRBJ1-5; D is uncertain. CDR1 SGDLS and CDR2 YYNGEE come from the germline V gene. The CDR3 totals 13 residues. V was trimmed by 0 bases and J by 4 bases, leaving 5 bases between them. The CDR3 DNA is TGTGCCAGCAGCGTAGATCAGAATCAGCCCCAGCATTTT. This sequence encodes CASSVDQNQPQHF.

With regard to this clone: This sample also contains other DNA sequences that code for the same CDR3. The CDR3 nucleotides are TGTGCCAGCAGCGTGTCAGAGAACACTGAAGCTTTCTTT. Amino acids: CASSVSENTEAFF. The chain uses TRBV9 and TRBJ1-1; no clear D gene. Germline V gene data show CDR1 as SGDLS and CDR2 as YYNGEE. The V end was cut by 2 bases, the J end by 1 base, with 6 bases between. The CDR3 sequence is 13 residues long.

The CDR3 loop reads CASSMPPRDSAYEQYF. CDR3 in DNA: TGTGCCAGCAGCATGCCCCCGCGGGACAGCGCCTACGAGCAGTACTTC. The chain couples TRBV7-3 to TRBJ2-7; tentative D call: TRBD1 (7 bases). The germline V gene has CDR1 SGHTA and CDR2 FQGTGA. This CDR3 has 16 amino acids. The V end lost 5 bases, the J end lost 2 bases, and 19 bases lay between the germline ends.

The gene calls are TRBV6-5 and TRBJ1-5; D possibly corresponds to TRBD1 (5 bases). The CDR3 length is 14 residues. V gave up 5 bases and J gave up 1 base, with 9 bases separating them. Per the germline V gene, CDR1 is MNHEY and CDR2 is SVGAGI. The CDR3 DNA reads TGTGCCAGCAGTACAGGACTGAGCAATCAGCCCCAGCATTTT. Its protein is CASSTGLSNQPQHF.

The gene calls are TRBV14 and TRBJ2-7; tentative D call: TRBD2 (5 bases). The CDR3 has 14 residues. V gave up 1 base and J gave up 1 base, with 8 bases separating them. Germline CDR1 and CDR2: SGHDN and FVKESK. CDR3 bases: TGTGCCAGCAGCCAAGCTGGACTTTCCTACGAGCAGTACTTC. This sequence encodes CASSQAGLSYEQYF.

The chain employs TRBV10-3 and TRBJ2-1; 9 bases are shared with TRBD2. With V trimmed by 6 bases and J by 9 bases, 21 bases remained unmatched. The CDR3 length is 18 residues. The germline CDR1 and CDR2 sequences are ENHRY and SYGVKD. The CDR3 reads CAISPNPLLAGLTFEQFF. CDR3 in DNA: TGTGCCATCAGCCCCAACCCCCTACTAGCGGGCCTTACCTTTGAGCAGTTCTTC.